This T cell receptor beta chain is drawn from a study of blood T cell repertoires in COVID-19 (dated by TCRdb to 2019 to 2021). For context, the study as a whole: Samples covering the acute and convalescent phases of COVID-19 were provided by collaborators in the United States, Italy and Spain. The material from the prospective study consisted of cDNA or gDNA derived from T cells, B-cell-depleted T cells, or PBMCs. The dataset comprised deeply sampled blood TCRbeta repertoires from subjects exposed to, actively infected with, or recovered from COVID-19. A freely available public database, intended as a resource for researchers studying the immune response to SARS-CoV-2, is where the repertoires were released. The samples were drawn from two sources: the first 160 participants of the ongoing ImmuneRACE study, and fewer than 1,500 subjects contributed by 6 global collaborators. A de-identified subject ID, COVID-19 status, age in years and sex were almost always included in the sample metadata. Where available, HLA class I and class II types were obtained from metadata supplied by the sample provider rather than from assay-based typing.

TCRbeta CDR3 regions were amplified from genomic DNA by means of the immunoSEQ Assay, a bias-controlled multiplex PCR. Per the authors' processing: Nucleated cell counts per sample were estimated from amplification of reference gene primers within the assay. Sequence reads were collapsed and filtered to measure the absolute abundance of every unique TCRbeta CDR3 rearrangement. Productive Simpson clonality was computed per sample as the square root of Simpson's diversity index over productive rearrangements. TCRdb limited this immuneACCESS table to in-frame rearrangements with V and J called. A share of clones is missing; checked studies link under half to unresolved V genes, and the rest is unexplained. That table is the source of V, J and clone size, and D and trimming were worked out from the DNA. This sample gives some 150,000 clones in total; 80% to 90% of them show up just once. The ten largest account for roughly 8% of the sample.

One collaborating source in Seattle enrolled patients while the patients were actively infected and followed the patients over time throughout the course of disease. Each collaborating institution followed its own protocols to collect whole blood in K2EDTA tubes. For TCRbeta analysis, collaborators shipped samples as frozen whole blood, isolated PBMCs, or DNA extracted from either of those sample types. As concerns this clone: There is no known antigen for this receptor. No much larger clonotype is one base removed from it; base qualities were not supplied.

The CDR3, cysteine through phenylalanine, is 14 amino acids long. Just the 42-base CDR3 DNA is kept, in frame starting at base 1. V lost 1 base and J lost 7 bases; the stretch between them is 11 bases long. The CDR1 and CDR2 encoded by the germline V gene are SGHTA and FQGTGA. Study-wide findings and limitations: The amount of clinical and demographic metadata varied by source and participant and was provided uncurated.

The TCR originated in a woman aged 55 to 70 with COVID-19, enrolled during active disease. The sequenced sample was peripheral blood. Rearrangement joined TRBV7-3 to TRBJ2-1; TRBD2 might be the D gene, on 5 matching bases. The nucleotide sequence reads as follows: TGTGCCAGCAGCTTAAGGCCCACGGGGAATGAGCAGTTCTTC. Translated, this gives CASSLRPTGNEQFF.